The rows below give T cell receptor beta chains drawn from one sample of a study of shared clonotypes between healthy human individuals. The assay was immunoSEQ multiplex PCR, and TCRdb's table has in-frame clones only and misses some. This sample carries some 630,000 clones, 95% to 97% of them seen once, and the ten largest clones take roughly 0.1%. Specimen: naive CD8+ T cells sorted from blood. The origin of the receptors is a woman in her twenties or thirties in good health. Each CDR3 is given with its conserved first and last residue. A D gene is named only where the DNA matches it firmly. Only part of the rows carry a size: once, few, many, or a class if the clone is expanded.

d_call	v_call	clone_size	j_call	cdr3_nt	cdr3_aa
TRBD1	TRBV27	NA	TRBJ1-1	TGTGCCAGCAGTTTTACAGGGGGATACACTGAAGCTTTCTTT	CASSFTGGYTEAFF
NA	TRBV28	NA	TRBJ2-1	TGTGCCACCAAGGCCCCCTACAATGAGCAGTTCTTC	CATKAPYNEQFF
TRBD2	TRBV2	NA	TRBJ2-5	TGTGCCAGCAGCGAGGACATACTGGGACTAGCGGTCCAAGAGACCCAGTACTTC	CASSEDILGLAVQETQYF
NA	TRBV13	NA	TRBJ2-1	TGTGCCAGCAGCTGGGCTAGCGCCGACAGTGAGCAGTTCTTC	CASSWASADSEQFF
TRBD1	TRBV5-4	NA	TRBJ1-2	TGTGCCAGCAGCCCAGAGGGACAGGGGGCATGGTATGGCTACACCTTC	CASSPEGQGAWYGYTF
TRBD2	TRBV27	NA	TRBJ2-3	TGTGCCAGCAGCCCGGGACTAGCGAACACAGATACGCAGTATTTT	CASSPGLANTDTQYF
NA	TRBV27	NA	TRBJ2-1	TGTGCCAGCAGTTTATCCGGGGGCAATGAGCAGTTCTTC	CASSLSGGNEQFF
NA	TRBV5-5	NA	TRBJ2-7	TGTGCCAGCAGCTTGGGACGGCGCCGAGCCTACGAGCAGTACTTC	CASSLGRRRAYEQYF
TRBD1	TRBV27	few	TRBJ1-1	TGTGCCAGCAGTTCGACAGGGATAAACACTGAAGCTTTCTTT	CASSSTGINTEAFF
NA	TRBV27	NA	TRBJ2-7	TGTGCCAGCAGTTTAGCGGGGATTTCCTACGAGCAGTACTTC	CASSLAGISYEQYF
NA	TRBV5-4	NA	TRBJ2-7	TGTGCCAGCAGCTTGGCCGGGGGCGAGCAGTACTTC	CASSLAGGEQYF
TRBD1	TRBV5-6	NA	TRBJ2-7	TGTGCCAGCAGCTTGGTGGGACAGGGATCTGGGCAGTACTTC	CASSLVGQGSGQYF
TRBD2	TRBV7-8	NA	TRBJ2-1	TGTGCCAGCAGCAGGGTGGCTAGCGGGCCCCTAATCTCCTACAATGAGCAGTTCTTC	CASSRVASGPLISYNEQFF
NA	TRBV28	NA	TRBJ2-4	TGTGCCAGCAGTTTGGGGGGTTCCAAAAACATTCAGTACTTC	CASSLGGSKNIQYF
NA	TRBV28	NA	TRBJ1-2	TGTGCCAGCAGTTCCCGGGCGGTCCCCCCTCCGACGGGCTACACCTTC	CASSSRAVPPPTGYTF
TRBD1	TRBV11-2	NA	TRBJ2-2	TGTGCCAGCAGCTTACCCCTCTCGGACAGGGCGGGGACCGGGGAGCTGTTTTTT	CASSLPLSDRAGTGELFF
TRBD2	TRBV10-1	NA	TRBJ2-1	TGCGCCAGCAGTGTAACCCGACTAGCGGGAGGCAATGAGCAGTTCTTC	CASSVTRLAGGNEQFF
TRBD2	TRBV7-8	NA	TRBJ2-3	TGTGCCAGCAGCTTAGCGTTGATAGCGGGAGGCCCCGATACGCAGTATTTT	CASSLALIAGGPDTQYF
TRBD2	TRBV9	NA	TRBJ2-1	TGTGCCAGCAGTGGCCCGACTAGCGGGAGGGCCGGCTACAATGAGCAGTTCTTC	CASSGPTSGRAGYNEQFF
NA	TRBV19	NA	TRBJ2-1	TGTGCCAGTACCTTAACCACCACAGGTGAGCAGTTCTTC	CASTLTTTGEQFF
TRBD1	TRBV6-5	NA	TRBJ2-5	TGTGCCAGCAGTAACTGGACAGGGACAGAGACCCAGTACTTC	CASSNWTGTETQYF
NA	TRBV5-1	NA	TRBJ2-5	TGCGCCAGCAGCTTCACCCTAGCGAGGGCGGAGACCCAGTACTTC	CASSFTLARAETQYF
NA	TRBV7-8	NA	TRBJ2-7	TGTGCCAGCAGCTTAGGGTTGGGGGTTTACGAGCAGTACTTC	CASSLGLGVYEQYF
TRBD2	TRBV5-5	once	TRBJ2-3	TGTGCCAGCAGCTTGGGATTAGCGGGAGCGGAAGATACGCAGTATTTT	CASSLGLAGAEDTQYF
TRBD1	TRBV27	NA	TRBJ1-4	TGTGCCAGCACTATGACAGGGGGGAGATGGACTAATGAAAAACTGTTTTTT	CASTMTGGRWTNEKLFF
TRBD2	TRBV2	NA	TRBJ2-1	TGTGCCAGCAGGAAAGCGGGAGAAGTAATCAATGAGCAGTTCTTC	CASRKAGEVINEQFF
NA	TRBV7-8	NA	TRBJ2-2	TGTGCCAGCAGCCCGAACACCGGGGAGCTGTTTTTT	CASSPNTGELFF
NA	TRBV4-1	NA	TRBJ1-1	TGCGCCAGCAGCCTTGGTCTGGAAGCTTTCTTT	CASSLGLEAFF
NA	TRBV2	NA	TRBJ1-2	TGTGCCAGCAGTGAAAGGGGGGGTAACTACTATGGCTACACCTTC	CASSERGGNYYGYTF
TRBD2	TRBV7-9	NA	TRBJ2-1	TGTGCCAGCAGCTCTAGCGGGGGCTACAATGAGCAGTTCTTC	CASSSSGGYNEQFF
TRBD2	TRBV6-6	NA	TRBJ2-7	TGTGCCAGCAGTCAGGGACTAGCGGGAGGGCCTTTCCAATTC	CASSQGLAGGPFQF
NA	TRBV18	NA	TRBJ1-1	TGTGCCAGCTCACCAGGAACCACTGAAGCTTTCTTT	CASSPGTTEAFF
TRBD2	TRBV28	NA	TRBJ2-7	TGTGCCAGCAGCGCCATGACTAGCGGGCATACCTACGAGCAGTACTTC	CASSAMTSGHTYEQYF
NA	TRBV11-2	NA	TRBJ1-1	TGTGCCAGCAGCCCGGGAGGCACTGAAGCTTTCTTT	CASSPGGTEAFF
NA	TRBV6-5	NA	TRBJ2-7	TGTGCCAGCAGTTTCAGACGCTACGAGCAGTACTTC	CASSFRRYEQYF
NA	TRBV15	NA	TRBJ2-1	TGTGCCACCAGCAGAGGGGTTGGAGCGTACGAGCAGTTCTTC	CATSRGVGAYEQFF
NA	TRBV25-1	NA	TRBJ1-1	TGTGCCAGCAGTGAACGGGGTCAATCCGCTGAAGCTTTCTTT	CASSERGQSAEAFF
TRBD2	TRBV15	NA	TRBJ2-3	TGTGCCACCAGTGCCTCGGGTGGCGGGAGACGCACAGATACGCAGTATTTT	CATSASGGGRRTDTQYF
TRBD1	TRBV6-4	NA	TRBJ2-7	TGTGCCAGCAGTGGGACAGGGTTAAGACAGTACTTC	CASSGTGLRQYF
NA	TRBV27	NA	TRBJ1-2	TGTGCCAGCAGTTTAGCCAGGCCCAAGACAGCCTCTAACTATGGCTACACCTTC	CASSLARPKTASNYGYTF
NA	TRBV28	NA	TRBJ1-5	TGTGCCAGCAGTTTCGGGTGGGGGGTGGCCCAGCCCCAGCATTTT	CASSFGWGVAQPQHF
NA	TRBV4-1	NA	TRBJ2-2	TGCGCCAGCAGCCAAGAAAGCGCGCTAGCGCCGACCGGGGAGCTGTTTTTT	CASSQESALAPTGELFF
NA	TRBV19	NA	TRBJ1-2	TGTGCCAGTAGTGAGGACACCCTATGGAACTATGGCTACACCTTC	CASSEDTLWNYGYTF
TRBD1	TRBV9	NA	TRBJ1-1	TGTGCCAGCAGCGCTACAGGGGGGATGAACACTGAAGCTTTCTTT	CASSATGGMNTEAFF
TRBD1	TRBV27	NA	TRBJ2-7	TGTGCCAGCAGTCCTACCGGGACAGGGAGACACGAGCAGTACTTC	CASSPTGTGRHEQYF
NA	TRBV9	NA	TRBJ2-5	TGTGCCAGCAGCGTAGCGGGGGTCCAAGAGACCCAGTACTTC	CASSVAGVQETQYF
NA	TRBV7-2	NA	TRBJ2-1	TGTGCCAGCAGCTTCGGACCGTTCAATGAGCAGTTCTTC	CASSFGPFNEQFF
TRBD1	TRBV30	once	TRBJ2-7	TGTGCCTGGAGTGTCGGGACAGGGGGGTACGAGCAGTACTTC	CAWSVGTGGYEQYF
NA	TRBV28	NA	TRBJ1-4	TGTGGTTCAGAGGGGAATGAAAAACTGTTTTTT	CGSEGNEKLFF
TRBD2	TRBV5-1	NA	TRBJ2-7	TGCGCCAGTCGAGGTAGCGGGAGCTACGAGCAGTACTTC	CASRGSGSYEQYF
NA	TRBV27	NA	TRBJ2-3	TGTGCCAGCAGTTTCGCGCGAAGCACAGATACGCAGTATTTT	CASSFARSTDTQYF
NA	TRBV27	NA	TRBJ2-7	TGTGCCAGCAGTTTAATACCGAACTCCTACGAGCAGTACTTC	CASSLIPNSYEQYF
TRBD2	TRBV5-4	NA	TRBJ2-3	TGTGCCAGCAGCCCCCCAGCGGGAGCTTTAGATACGCAGTATTTT	CASSPPAGALDTQYF
TRBD1	TRBV28	NA	TRBJ1-2	TGTGCCAGCAGTTTGACAGGGGCGGATGGCTACACCTTC	CASSLTGADGYTF